The 13 T cell receptor beta chains reported below all come from one sample, sequenced in a study of T cells after yellow fever vaccination. TCRdb passed the 5' RACE reads through MiXCR, listing each CDR3 protein once. The repertoire holds about 220,000 distinct CDR3 sequences, over 6.5% seen once, with around 1.1% in the top ten. Sequences were derived from CD4+ T cells sorted from PBMCs, sampled on the day of the yellow fever booster vaccination. The receptors originated from a man aged 25 to 40 who received the YFV17D yellow fever vaccine.

V usage is TRBV5-1 and J usage is TRBJ1-2, with D hard to call. Trimming cost V 6 bases and J 5 bases, with 17 bases left between them. This CDR3 is 14 amino acids long. Germline values: CDR1 SGHRS, CDR2 YFSETQ. CDR3 in amino acids: CASTTGPDPYGYTF. CDR3 nucleotide sequence: TGCGCCAGCACTACCGGGCCTGACCCGTATGGCTACACCTTC.

The genes are TRBV6-4 and TRBJ2-1; 9 bases match TRBD2. Germline CDR1 MRHNA, CDR2 SNTAGT. The CDR3 runs to 15 residues. The J segment lost 8 bases and the V segment lost 3 bases, leaving 8 bases of the junction unmatched. CDR3 sequence reads: CASSEASGRNYEQFF. In DNA form, the CDR3 reads TGTGCCAGCAGTGAAGCGAGCGGGAGGAACTATGAGCAGTTCTTC.

The chain joins TRBV29-1 to TRBJ2-7; TRBD2 might be the D (6 bases). CDR3 length equals 15 residues. Trimming stripped 4 bases from V and 2 bases from J, with 18 bases between. Germline V lookup: CDR1 SQVTM, CDR2 ANQGSEA. The CDR3 here is CSVGAHSGNTYEQYF. DNA for the CDR3: TGCAGCGTTGGGGCCCATAGCGGAAATACCTACGAGCAGTACTTC.

This clonotype has a count of ten or more. The chain couples TRBV7-2 to TRBJ1-5; D perhaps matches TRBD1 (5 bases). Germline loops: CDR1 SGHTA, CDR2 FQGNSA. The CDR3 has 15 residues. V gave up 1 base and J gave up 7 bases, with 14 bases separating them. This CDR3 is CASSLDYRGGQPQHF. CDR3 coding DNA: TGTGCCAGCAGCTTAGATTATAGGGGCGGACAGCCCCAGCATTTT.

The sample holds a few counts of this clonotype. The rearrangement joins TRBV18 to TRBJ2-1; D remains unclear. The CDR3 is 12 amino acids. In germline, CDR1 is KGHSH, CDR2 LQKENI. Trimming cost V 1 base and J 8 bases, with 6 bases left between them. The CDR3 loop is CASSPRWDEQFF. The CDR3 nucleotides are TGTGCCAGCTCACCACGTTGGGATGAGCAGTTCTTC.

Only a few counts were recorded for this clonotype. This sequence joins TRBV3-1 and TRBJ2-1; TRBD2 might be the D (7 bases). The V end lost 0 bases, the J end lost 4 bases, and 16 bases lay between the germline ends. The CDR3 consists of 17 residues. CDR1 is LGHDT and CDR2 is YNNKEL in the germline V gene (reference sequence). The CDR3 bases are TGTGCCAGCAGCCAAGATCTTAGCAGGGGAGGGTACAATGAGCAGTTCTTC. Protein: CASSQDLSRGGYNEQFF.

CDR3 residues: CTICLSSNYGYTF. In DNA, the CDR3 is TGTACCATCTGCCTAAGTTCTAACTATGGCTACACCTTC. The chain carries TRBV2 and TRBJ1-2; D not certain. Germline values: CDR1 SNHLY, CDR2 FYNNEI. This CDR3 region has 13 residues. Full variable domain (missing parts from reference TRBV2 and TRBJ1-2): EPEVTQTPSHQVTQMGQEVILRCVPISNHLYFYWYRQILGQKVEFLVSFYNNEISEKSEIFDDQFSVERPDGSNFTLKIRSTKLEDSAMYFCTICLSSNYGYTFGSGTRLTVV.

The V and J genes are TRBV11-2 and TRBJ2-5; D gene uncertain. The CDR3 covers 12 residues. Trimming left V 7 bases short and J 5 bases short, with 11 bases between. CDR1 is SGHAT, CDR2 FQNNGV, per germline. The DNA for the CDR3 is TGTGCCAGCACCTCCGCCCGGGAGACCCAGTACTTC. Amino acid sequence: CASTSARETQYF.

The table lists this clonotype with many counts. CDR3 sequence reads: CASSPRLAGLISELFF. CDR3 coding DNA: TGTGCCAGCAGCCCGCGACTAGCGGGATTGATTTCAGAGCTGTTTTTT. V usage is TRBV7-9 and J usage is TRBJ2-2; 11 nucleotides match TRBD2. The CDR3 runs 16 residues. Losses at the gene ends were 5 bases for V and 11 bases for J; bases not matched to a gene: 13. The germline V gene encodes CDR1 SEHNR and CDR2 FQNEAQ (reference sequence).

This clonotype appeared many times. The chain employs TRBV7-2 and TRBJ2-1; D uncertain. Germline V gene data show CDR1 as SGHTA and CDR2 as FQGNSA. The CDR3 covers 14 residues. The V end was cut by 3 bases, the J end by 8 bases, with 14 bases between. The CDR3 spells CASSFQILWDEQFF. The CDR3 nucleotides are TGTGCCAGCAGCTTCCAGATACTTTGGGATGAGCAGTTCTTC. The full variable domain, rest sourced from reference TRBV7-2 and TRBJ2-1, is GAGVSQSPSNKVTEKGKDVELRCDPISGHTALYWYRQSLGQGLEFLIYFQGNSAPDKSGLPSDRFSAERTGGSVSTLTIQRTQQEDSAVYLCASSFQILWDEQFFGPGTRLTVL.

The rearrangement uses TRBV18 and TRBJ2-7; TRBD1 matches 7 bases. With V trimmed by 4 bases and J by 3 bases, 9 bases remained unmatched. Germline V gives CDR1 KGHSH, CDR2 LQKENI. This CDR3 spans 15 amino acids. CDR3: CASSLERDSFYEQYF. The CDR3 region has the DNA TGTGCCAGCTCACTTGAAAGGGACAGCTTCTACGAGCAGTACTTC.

The J gene is TRBJ2-5, the V gene TRBV30; D is possibly TRBD2 (6 bases). Trimming left V 0 bases short and J 3 bases short, with 8 bases between. CDR1 and CDR2 (germline): GTSNPN, SVGIG (reference sequence). CDR3 length: 13 residues. The CDR3 loop reads CAWSVRDEETQYF. Written as DNA, the CDR3 is TGTGCCTGGAGTGTGCGGGATGAAGAGACCCAGTACTTC.

This clonotype turned up a few times. This chain links TRBV3-1 with TRBJ2-1; D gene unclear. Germline V gene lookup returns CDR1 LGHDT and CDR2 YNNKEL (reference sequence). Trimming left V 0 bases short and J 10 bases short, with 13 bases between. The CDR3 length is 14 residues. The CDR3 protein is CASSQDPLGREQFF. The CDR3 bases are TGTGCCAGCAGCCAAGATCCGCTAGGCCGGGAGCAGTTCTTC.